This T cell receptor (beta chain) was sequenced in a study of blood T cell repertoires in COVID-19. CDR3 length: 15 amino acids. The V and J ends lost 7 bases and 5 bases, in that order; junction bases with no gene match: 10. Germline loops: CDR1 LNHDA, CDR2 SQIVND (reference sequence). Assay used: immunoSEQ multiplex PCR; TCRdb lists only in-frame clones, some missing. The sample has approximately 250,000 clones, under 90% seen once. The chain uses TRBV19 and TRBJ2-3; TRBD2 aligns across 9 bases. The material sequenced was PBMCs or T cells enriched from blood (not recorded which). This receptor was taken from a young man with acute COVID-19. For the CDR3, the DNA is TGTGCCAGTACCCATGGGCGGGAGGGGGGAGATACGCAGTATTTT. This codes for CASTHGREGGDTQYF. The whole variable domain, filled in from reference TRBV19 and TRBJ2-3, reads DGGITQSPKYLFRKEGQNVTLSCEQNLNHDAMYWYRQDPGQGLRLIYYSQIVNDFQKGDIAEGYSVSREKKESFPLTVTSAQKNPTAFYLCASTHGREGGDTQYFGPGTRLTVL.